The rows below give T cell receptor beta chains drawn from one sample of a study of regulatory T cells in long-lasting Graves disease. TCRdb ran MiXCR on the multiplex PCR reads and lists one entry per CDR3 protein. The sample carries 550,000 to 700,000 distinct CDR3 sequences, about 16% recorded once. These sequences were also reported in another study, on T cells in Graves' hyperthyroidism and ophthalmopathy.

The source material was peripheral blood mononuclear cells (PBMCs), sampled at new diagnosis, from a patient treated with antithyroid drugs. Receptors originate from a man between 18 and 35 years old with Graves disease. Both conserved end residues are part of each CDR3. D genes are given only for firm matches. Clone size is shown for a subset of rows, as once, few, many or a class of expanded clone.

D | size | J | V | DNA | CDR3
NA | many | TRBJ2-1 | TRBV7-8 | TGTGCCAGCAGCTTAGGCGTTCCAGGTTGGAATGAGCAGTTCTTC | CASSLGVPGWNEQFF
TRBD2 | few | TRBJ2-1 | TRBV15 | TGTGCCACCAGAGGGACTAGCGGGGACCTACAGCAGTTCTTC | CATRGTSGDLQQFF
TRBD2 | many | TRBJ2-1 | TRBV30 | TGTGCCTGGAGTGTAGGGAGGGCGCATGAGCAGTTCTTC | CAWSVGRAHEQFF
TRBD2 | NA | TRBJ2-7 | TRBV10-3 | TGTGCCATCAGGGGGACTAGCGGGAGCTCCTACGAGCAGTACTTC | CAIRGTSGSSYEQYF
TRBD1 | NA | TRBJ2-1 | TRBV19 | TGTGCCAGTAGATGGGGTAGGGGGCCGAGAGATGAGCAGTTCTTC | CASRWGRGPRDEQFF
TRBD2 | many | TRBJ2-7 | TRBV20-1 | TGCAGTGCTCTGCCGATAGCGGGAAGCTACGAGCAGTACTTC | CSALPIAGSYEQYF
NA | few | TRBJ2-1 | TRBV7-9 | TGTACCAGCAGCTTTGGAGCGTTGAGGACCAATGAGCAGTTCTTC | CTSSFGALRTNEQFF
NA | NA | TRBJ2-5 | TRBV11-1 | TGTGCCAGCAGCTTAAGGAAGCAAGAGACCCAGTACTTC | CASSLRKQETQYF
NA | NA | TRBJ1-5 | TRBV6-1 | TGTGCCAGCAGGGCAACAGGGAGCAATCAGCCCCAGCATTTT | CASRATGSNQPQHF
NA | NA | TRBJ1-5 | TRBV4-1 | TGTGCCAGCAGCCAAGACAGCAGCGGCAATCAGCCCCAGCATTTT | CASSQDSSGNQPQHF
NA | many | TRBJ2-3 | TRBV7-2 | TGTGCCAGCAGCTTAGCAGCGTTCAGCACAGATACGCAGTATTTT | CASSLAAFSTDTQYF
NA | few | TRBJ2-2 | TRBV5-1 | TGCGCCAGCAGGCCCAATCAGGGGTTCACCGGGGAGCTGTTTTTT | CASRPNQGFTGELFF
NA | many | TRBJ1-1 | TRBV12-3/TRBV12-4 | TGTGCCAGCAGCCCGGAGGGGGAGAACACTGAAGCTTTCTTT | CASSPEGENTEAFF
NA | few | TRBJ1-5 | TRBV27 | TGTGCCAGCAGTTCCAGGTTGGGGAATCAGCCCCAGCATTTT | CASSSRLGNQPQHF
TRBD1 | few | TRBJ2-1 | TRBV6-1 | TGTGCCAGCACGGGACAGCTGCTGAGCTCCTACAATGAGCAGTTCTTC | CASTGQLLSSYNEQFF
NA | many | TRBJ1-2 | TRBV27 | TGTGCCAGCAGTTTATTTGGGACCAGCTGGGGTGGCTACACCTTC | CASSLFGTSWGGYTF
TRBD1 | few | TRBJ2-7 | TRBV29-1 | TGCAGCGTTCCGGGACAGACCTACGAGCAGTACTTC | CSVPGQTYEQYF
NA | few | TRBJ1-1 | TRBV18 | TGTGCCAGCTCACCAGTCGGATTCACTGAAGCTTTCTTT | CASSPVGFTEAFF
NA | NA | TRBJ1-6 | TRBV18 | TGTGCCAGCTCACCACGGGACTTGGGTTCACCCCTCCACTTT | CASSPRDLGSPLHF
NA | NA | TRBJ1-6 | TRBV7-2 | TGTGCCAGCAGCTTAGAGAACATGAATTCACCCCTCCACTTT | CASSLENMNSPLHF
TRBD2 | NA | TRBJ2-2 | TRBV5-1 | TGCGCCAGCAGCGATCCGGGAGGGATTACCGGGGAGCTGTTTTTT | CASSDPGGITGELFF
NA | many | TRBJ1-2 | TRBV2 | TGTGCCAGCAGTGAGGGGGACCCAGTCAGCTATGGCTACACCTTC | CASSEGDPVSYGYTF
NA | few | TRBJ2-1 | TRBV10-3 | TGTGCCATCAGTGAAACCGCTAGCATAGATGAGCAGTTCTTC | CAISETASIDEQFF
NA | many | TRBJ2-7 | TRBV15 | TGTGCCACCAGCAGCACGATGTCCTACGAGCAGTACTTC | CATSSTMSYEQYF
NA | many | TRBJ2-1 | TRBV7-3 | TGTGCCAGCTCCTCGGTGGGAAGATCCTACAATGAGCAGTTCTTC | CASSSVGRSYNEQFF
NA | few | TRBJ2-7 | TRBV6-1 | TGTGCCAGCAGCCTCTTAACCGGAGGGATCTACTACGAGCAGTACTTC | CASSLLTGGIYYEQYF